This passage covers 19 T cell receptor beta chains from one sample sequenced in a study of STAT3 mutations in large granular lymphocyte leukemia (dated by TCRdb to about 2019). What the work shows at the level of the full study, not this receptor alone: Every T-LGLL patient showed at least one immunodominant TCRbeta clonotype, and about half showed multiple immunodominant subclonotypes.

What these receptors recognize is not known. Receptor amplification or capture employed the immunoSEQ multiplex PCR assay. Drawn from immuneACCESS, this table holds only the in-frame rearrangements with V and J called that TCRdb kept. Clones are partly lost; checked studies trace under half to an unresolved V gene and leave the rest unexplained. Recorded for this sample are under 35,000 clones; around 85% of them occurred a single time. About 13% of the sample lies in the top ten. Sequenced sample: peripheral blood mononuclear cells. The receptors were gathered from a man aged 60 to 75 with T-cell large granular lymphocyte leukemia. Some clones in this sample may be carry-over from other donors' samples. The age is the age at diagnosis.

J is TRBJ2-1 and V is TRBV5-1, with D tentatively TRBD2 (6 bases). Per the germline V gene, CDR1 is SGHRS and CDR2 is YFSETQ. The CDR3 loop spans 15 amino acids. V lost 0 bases and J 1 base, leaving 8 bases between the germline ends. This CDR3 is CASSLDSGSYNEQFF. The CDR3 bases are TGCGCCAGCAGCTTGGATAGCGGATCCTACAATGAGCAGTTCTTC. The full variable domain, completed using reference TRBV5-1 and TRBJ2-1, is KAGVTQTPRYLIKTRGQQVTLSCSPISGHRSVSWYQQTPGQGLQFLFEYFSETQRNKGNFPGRFSGRQFSNSRSEMNVSTLELGDSALYLCASSLDSGSYNEQFFGPGTRLTVL.

The chain is built from TRBV18 and TRBJ2-2; 8 bases are shared with TRBD1. The CDR3 runs 18 residues. Trimming took 3 bases from V and 3 from J; bases not matched to a gene: 12. Germline values: CDR1 KGHSH, CDR2 LQKENI. In DNA, the CDR3 is TGTGCCAGCTCACCCCGTGTCGCGACAGGGGTTGACACCGGGGAGCTGTTTTTT. Translating gives CASSPRVATGVDTGELFF.

V usage is TRBV29-1 and J usage is TRBJ1-1; the match to TRBD1 covers 10 bases. This CDR3 spans 16 amino acids. Germline loops: CDR1 SQVTM, CDR2 ANQGSEA. The V segment lost 6 bases and the J segment 0 bases; nucleotides outside the gene matches: 10. The CDR3 coding sequence is TGCAGCGTCCACCGGGACAGGGGAGTTATGAACACTGAAGCTTTCTTT. Translated: CSVHRDRGVMNTEAFF. Based on the CDR3 plus reference TRBV29-1 and TRBJ1-1, the full variable domain is SAVISQKPSRDICQRGTSLTIQCQVDSQVTMMFWYRQQPGQSLTLIATANQGSEATYESGFVIDKFPISRPNLTFSTLTVSNMSPEDSSIYLCSVHRDRGVMNTEAFFGQGTRLTVV.

The chain couples TRBV6-1 to TRBJ2-7; D assignment may be TRBD1 or TRBD2 (5 bases each). Germline V gives CDR1 MNHNS, CDR2 SASEGT. This CDR3 has 13 amino acids. V lost 8 bases and J 1 base, leaving 12 bases between the germline ends. Here the CDR3 reads CASPRDQSYEQYF. CDR3 in DNA: TGTGCCAGCCCCCGGGACCAGTCCTACGAGCAGTACTTC.

Points on this clone: Relative to the germline gene, one junction end is altered; a read error may explain this. The rearrangement joins TRBV28 to TRBJ2-1; TRBD2 agrees at 11 bases. Germline CDR1 MDHEN, CDR2 SYDVKM. This CDR3 spans 14 amino acids. CDR3 sequence (DNA): TGTGCCAGCAGTCCTCCTCGACTAGCGGGAAGCCCCCTCTTC. Its protein is CASSPPRLAGSPLF.

The genes are TRBV18 and TRBJ2-5; no firm D call. The CDR3 runs 12 residues. V was clipped by 2 bases and J by 1 base, with 2 bases between them. Germline V gives CDR1 KGHSH, CDR2 LQKENI. The CDR3 loop reads CASSPTQETQYF. CDR3 DNA sequence: TGTGCCAGCTCACCAACCCAAGAGACCCAGTACTTC.

The count of this clone is one. The chain joins TRBV25-1 to TRBJ1-4; D call uncertain. CDR3 length equals 15 residues. Germline V lookup: CDR1 MGHDK, CDR2 SYGVNS. Trimming stripped 5 bases from V and 5 bases from J, with 15 bases between. The CDR3 coding sequence is TGTGCCAGCAGTAATTCTGCGGGAAGGAATGAAAAACTGTTTTTT. This sequence encodes CASSNSAGRNEKLFF.

The chain employs TRBV18 and TRBJ2-5; 9 nucleotides align to TRBD1. Germline V lookup: CDR1 KGHSH, CDR2 LQKENI. Losses at the gene ends were 3 bases for V and 5 bases for J; bases not matched to a gene: 7. This CDR3 has 15 residues. CDR3 DNA: TGTGCCAGCTCACCGGGGACAGGGTCCCGCGAGACCCAGTACTTC. The encoded protein is CASSPGTGSRETQYF.

The V gene is TRBV14, the J gene TRBJ2-1; 10 nucleotides match TRBD2. This CDR3 is 19 amino acids long. Trimming cost V 0 bases and J 10 bases; bases outside gene matches: 18. Germline loops: CDR1 SGHDN, CDR2 FVKESK. The CDR3 loop reads CASSQDWLAGALRIQEQFF. The CDR3 nucleotides are TGTGCCAGCAGCCAAGACTGGCTAGCGGGAGCATTACGAATTCAAGAGCAGTTCTTC.

The chain combines TRBV28 with TRBJ1-6; TRBD1 might be the D (6 bases). Trimming shortened V by 2 bases and J by 8 bases, and 10 bases separated the two germline ends. The CDR3 is 14 amino acids. Germline CDR1 MDHEN, CDR2 SYDVKM. The CDR3 protein is CASSLRPGDSPLHF. In nucleotides, the CDR3 is TGTGCCAGCAGTTTACGACCAGGGGATTCACCCCTCCACTTT.

V usage is TRBV7-2 and J usage is TRBJ1-3; no firm D call. The CDR3 totals 12 residues. Per germline, CDR1 SGHTA and CDR2 FQGNSA. Trimming left V 1 base short and J 6 bases short, with 4 bases between. The CDR3 sequence is CASSLEANTIYF. In DNA, the CDR3 is TGTGCCAGCAGCTTAGAGGCAAACACCATATATTTT.

This clone was observed a few times. V gene TRBV6-5 combines with J gene TRBJ2-7; D might be TRBD2 (6 bases). The germline V gene has CDR1 MNHEY and CDR2 SVGAGI. Trimming cost V 8 bases and J 3 bases, with 11 bases left between them. The CDR3 length is 12 residues. CDR3 DNA sequence: TGTGCCAGCTGGTCGGGGGTCTACGAGCAGTACTTC. Translating gives CASWSGVYEQYF.

By proportion, this clone is medium-sized. This chain uses TRBV21-1 with TRBJ1-2. TRBV21-1 is a documented pseudogene. The CDR3 spans 9 residues. The DNA for the CDR3 is TGTGCCGTCTTCGGAGGCTACACCTTC. Protein sequence: CAVFGGYTF.

The chain couples TRBV28 to TRBJ2-7; 7 bases fit TRBD2. The CDR3 runs to 12 residues. With 8 bases clipped from V and 3 bases from J, the junction kept 4 bases outside the gene matches. Germline-derived CDR1 and CDR2 are MDHEN and SYDVKM. CDR3: CASQREGYEQYF. The CDR3 coding sequence is TGTGCCAGCCAGAGGGAGGGCTACGAGCAGTACTTC.

The chain has TRBV6-5 and TRBJ1-5, with TRBD1 matching over 10 bases. Trimming cost V 5 bases and J 6 bases; bases outside gene matches: 4. CDR3 length equals 14 residues. Germline V gene lookup returns CDR1 MNHEY and CDR2 SVGAGI. CDR3 nucleotide sequence: TGTGCCAGCAGTCCCGGGACAGGGGTTCAGCCCCAGCATTTT. Its protein is CASSPGTGVQPQHF.

As DNA, the CDR3 is TGCGCCAGCAGCAAGGGGAGGGCCTCCTACGAGCAGTACTTC. This sequence encodes CASSKGRASYEQYF. The genes are TRBV5-1 and TRBJ2-7, with 7 bases identical to TRBD2. In germline, CDR1 is SGHRS, CDR2 YFSETQ. This CDR3 has 14 amino acids. Trimming cost V 4 bases and J 0 bases; bases outside gene matches: 4.

The chain carries TRBV7-9 and TRBJ1-2; D is perhaps TRBD1 (6 bases). This CDR3 has 16 amino acids. Germline lookup yields CDR1 SEHNR and CDR2 FQNEAQ (reference sequence). Trimming removed 1 base at V and 4 bases at J, with 16 bases between. CDR3: CASSLGGAAMFYGYTF. In nucleotides, the CDR3 is TGTGCCAGCAGCTTAGGGGGGGCTGCGATGTTCTATGGCTACACCTTC.

The chain joins TRBV30 to TRBJ1-3, with D unclear. V was trimmed by 0 bases and J by 0 bases, leaving 9 bases between them. CDR3 size: 15 residues. Germline V gene lookup returns CDR1 GTSNPN and CDR2 SVGIG (reference sequence). Here the CDR3 reads CAWSVGRSSGNTIYF. As DNA, the CDR3 is TGTGCCTGGAGTGTAGGCCGAAGCTCTGGAAACACCATATATTTT.

This clone was observed once. This sequence joins TRBV18 and TRBJ2-7, with 9 bases identical to TRBD1. Germline lookup yields CDR1 KGHSH and CDR2 LQKENI. V was clipped by 3 bases and J by 5 bases; unmatched bases: 8. The CDR3 is 15 amino acids. The CDR3 DNA sequence: TGTGCCAGCTCACCTCCAACAGGGGGCATCGACGAGCAGTACTTC. Protein product: CASSPPTGGIDEQYF.